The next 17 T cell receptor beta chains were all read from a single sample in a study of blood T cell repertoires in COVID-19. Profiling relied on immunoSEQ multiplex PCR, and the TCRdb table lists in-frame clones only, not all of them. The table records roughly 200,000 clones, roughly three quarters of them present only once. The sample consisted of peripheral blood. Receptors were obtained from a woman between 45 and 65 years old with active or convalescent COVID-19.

The CDR3 nucleotides read TGTGCCAGCTCAGGGACAGGTGTTATGGAGACCCAGTACTTC. Residues: CASSGTGVMETQYF. The rearrangement uses TRBV18 and TRBJ2-5, with 8 bases that match TRBD1. The CDR3 loop spans 14 amino acids. Germline CDR1 and CDR2: KGHSH and LQKENI. V shed 5 bases, J shed 5 bases, and the junction held 7 bases outside the gene matches.

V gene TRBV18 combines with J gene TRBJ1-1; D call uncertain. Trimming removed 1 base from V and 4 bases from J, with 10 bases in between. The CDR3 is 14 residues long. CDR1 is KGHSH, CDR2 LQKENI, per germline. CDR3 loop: CASSPLAYSTEAFF. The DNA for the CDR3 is TGTGCCAGCTCACCACTCGCGTACTCCACTGAAGCTTTCTTT.

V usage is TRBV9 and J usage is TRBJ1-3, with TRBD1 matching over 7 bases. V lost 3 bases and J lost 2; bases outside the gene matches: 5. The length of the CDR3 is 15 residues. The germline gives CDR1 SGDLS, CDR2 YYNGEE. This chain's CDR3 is CASSAGTDPGNTIYF. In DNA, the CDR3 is TGTGCCAGCAGCGCAGGGACAGATCCTGGAAACACCATATATTTT.

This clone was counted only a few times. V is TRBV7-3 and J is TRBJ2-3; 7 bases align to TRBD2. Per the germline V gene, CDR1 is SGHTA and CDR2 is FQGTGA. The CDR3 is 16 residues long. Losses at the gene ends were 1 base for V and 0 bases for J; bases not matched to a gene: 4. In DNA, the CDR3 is TGTGCCAGCAGCTTAAATCCTAGCGGAAGCACAGATACGCAGTATTTT. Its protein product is CASSLNPSGSTDTQYF. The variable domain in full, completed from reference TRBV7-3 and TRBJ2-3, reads GAGVSQTPSNKVTEKGKYVELRCDPISGHTALYWYRQSLGQGPEFLIYFQGTGAADDSGLPNDRFFAVRPEGSVSTLKIQRTERGDSAVYLCASSLNPSGSTDTQYFGPGTRLTVL.

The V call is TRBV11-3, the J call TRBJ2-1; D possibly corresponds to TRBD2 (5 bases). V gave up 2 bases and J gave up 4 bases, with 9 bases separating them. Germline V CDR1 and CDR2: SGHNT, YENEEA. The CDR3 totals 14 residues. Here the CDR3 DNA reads TGTGCCAGCAGCTTAACGGGGATTTACAATGAGCAGTTCTTC. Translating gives CASSLTGIYNEQFF.

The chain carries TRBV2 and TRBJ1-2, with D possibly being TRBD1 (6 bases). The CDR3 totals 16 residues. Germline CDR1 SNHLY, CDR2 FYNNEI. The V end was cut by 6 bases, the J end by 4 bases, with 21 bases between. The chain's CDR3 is CASRARTDFVGYGYTF. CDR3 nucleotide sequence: TGTGCCAGCAGGGCCAGGACAGACTTTGTGGGCTATGGCTACACCTTC.

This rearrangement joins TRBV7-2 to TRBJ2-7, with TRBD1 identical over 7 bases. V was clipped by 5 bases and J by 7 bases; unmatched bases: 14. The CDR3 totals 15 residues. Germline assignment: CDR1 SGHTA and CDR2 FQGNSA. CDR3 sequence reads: CASSPWDSPLGEQYF. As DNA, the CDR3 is TGTGCCAGCAGCCCCTGGGACAGCCCTCTTGGTGAGCAGTACTTC.

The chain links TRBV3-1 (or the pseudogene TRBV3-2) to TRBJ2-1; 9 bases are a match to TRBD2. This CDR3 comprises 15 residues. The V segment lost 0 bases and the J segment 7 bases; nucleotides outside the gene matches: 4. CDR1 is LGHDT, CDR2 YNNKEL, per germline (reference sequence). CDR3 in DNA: TGTGCCAGCAGCCAAGAATGGCTAGCGGGAAATGAGCAGTTCTTC. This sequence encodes CASSQEWLAGNEQFF.

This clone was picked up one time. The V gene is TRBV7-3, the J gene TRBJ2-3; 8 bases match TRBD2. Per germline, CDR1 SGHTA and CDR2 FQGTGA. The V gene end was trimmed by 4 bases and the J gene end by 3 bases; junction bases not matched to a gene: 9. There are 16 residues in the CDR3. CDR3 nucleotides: TGTGCCAGCAGCTCCGCCCCGGGACTAGTGACAGATACGCAGTATTTT. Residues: CASSSAPGLVTDTQYF.

The CDR3 is CASSPDTDEQFF. The CDR3 coding sequence is TGTGCCAGCAGCCCCGACACGGATGAGCAGTTCTTC. The chain carries TRBV7-9 and TRBJ2-1; D unresolved. Germline V gene lookup returns CDR1 SEHNR and CDR2 FQNEAQ (reference sequence). The CDR3 runs 12 residues. V shed 5 bases and J shed 8 bases, with 10 bases lying between them.

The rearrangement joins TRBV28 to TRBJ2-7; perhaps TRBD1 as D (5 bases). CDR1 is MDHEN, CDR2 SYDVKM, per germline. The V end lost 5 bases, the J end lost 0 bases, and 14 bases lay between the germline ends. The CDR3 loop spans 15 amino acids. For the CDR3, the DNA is TGTGCCAGCAGTATCCAGGGATATAGCTCCTACGAGCAGTACTTC. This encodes CASSIQGYSSYEQYF.

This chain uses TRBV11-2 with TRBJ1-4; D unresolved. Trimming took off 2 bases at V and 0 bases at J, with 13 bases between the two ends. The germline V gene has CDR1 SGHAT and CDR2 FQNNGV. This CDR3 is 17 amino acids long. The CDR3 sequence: CASSLNFNRATNEKLFF. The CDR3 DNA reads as TGTGCCAGCAGCTTAAACTTTAACCGGGCAACTAATGAAAAACTGTTTTTT.

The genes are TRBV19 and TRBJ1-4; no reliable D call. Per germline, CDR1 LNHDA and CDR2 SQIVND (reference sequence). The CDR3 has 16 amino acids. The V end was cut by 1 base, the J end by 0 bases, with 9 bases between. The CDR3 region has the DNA TGTGCCAGTAGTATAGGTTCAGGCCCAACTAATGAAAAACTGTTTTTT. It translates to CASSIGSGPTNEKLFF.

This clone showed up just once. CDR3 protein: CASSPSGGRGLYEQYF. DNA of the CDR3: TGTGCCAGCAGCCCGTCAGGCGGCAGGGGGCTCTACGAGCAGTACTTC. The J gene is TRBJ2-7, the V gene TRBV5-4; 8 bases match TRBD1. This CDR3 has 16 amino acids. The germline V gene has CDR1 SGHNT and CDR2 YYREEE (reference sequence). V dropped 4 bases and J dropped 3; count of bases not matched to a gene: 12.

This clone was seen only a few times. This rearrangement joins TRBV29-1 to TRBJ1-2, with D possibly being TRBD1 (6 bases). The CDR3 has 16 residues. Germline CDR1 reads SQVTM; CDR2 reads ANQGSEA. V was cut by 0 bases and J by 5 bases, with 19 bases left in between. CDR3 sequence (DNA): TGCAGCGTTGAAGAAACTAGGGCAGGGGTTGGTTATGGCTACACCTTC. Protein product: CSVEETRAGVGYGYTF. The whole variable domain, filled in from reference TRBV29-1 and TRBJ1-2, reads SAVISQKPSRDICQRGTSLTIQCQVDSQVTMMFWYRQQPGQSLTLIATANQGSEATYESGFVIDKFPISRPNLTFSTLTVSNMSPEDSSIYLCSVEETRAGVGYGYTFGSGTRLTVV.

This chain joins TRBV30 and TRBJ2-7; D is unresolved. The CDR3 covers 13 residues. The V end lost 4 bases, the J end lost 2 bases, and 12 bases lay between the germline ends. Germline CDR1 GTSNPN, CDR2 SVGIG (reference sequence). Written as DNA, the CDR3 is TGTGCCTGGACCCTAGACCTGACCTACGAGCAGTACTTC. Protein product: CAWTLDLTYEQYF.

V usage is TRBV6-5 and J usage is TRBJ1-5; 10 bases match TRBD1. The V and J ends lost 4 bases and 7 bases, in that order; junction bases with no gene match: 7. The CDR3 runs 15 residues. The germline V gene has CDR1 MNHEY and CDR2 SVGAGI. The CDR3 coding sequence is TGTGCCAGCAGTTCGACAGGGGGCCCAGGGCAGCCCCAGCATTTT. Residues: CASSSTGGPGQPQHF.